A single sample is the source of the 4 T cell receptor beta chains below, sequenced in a study of blood T cell repertoires in COVID-19. Clones were read by immunoSEQ multiplex PCR, and TCRdb kept only the in-frame ones, dropping some. The sample has 250,000 to 350,000 clones; about nine tenths are singletons. Sequences were obtained from PBMCs or T cells enriched from blood (not recorded which). The receptor source for this set is a woman between 45 and 60 years old who had been exposed to COVID-19.

This clone was seen a single time. The chain recombines TRBV18 with TRBJ1-1, with 7 bases fitting TRBD1. With 4 bases clipped from V and 4 bases from J, the junction kept 3 bases outside the gene matches. Germline lookup yields CDR1 KGHSH and CDR2 LQKENI. The CDR3 has 13 amino acids. The DNA of the CDR3 is TGTGCCAGCTCACGAAACAGGGGCACTGAAGCTTTCTTT. As protein: CASSRNRGTEAFF.

The chain uses TRBV2 and TRBJ1-2; no clear D gene. The CDR3 totals 13 residues. Germline-derived CDR1 and CDR2 are SNHLY and FYNNEI. V was shortened by 4 bases and J by 1 base, with 7 bases between the two germline ends. The DNA of the CDR3 is TGTGCCAGCAGTGTTGGCAGTAACTATGGCTACACCTTC. Amino acid sequence: CASSVGSNYGYTF.

The chain is built from TRBV5-1 and TRBJ2-5, with a possible D match to TRBD1 (5 bases). V was cut by 3 bases and J by 2 bases, with 11 bases left in between. This CDR3 region has 14 residues. Germline V lookup: CDR1 SGHRS, CDR2 YFSETQ. DNA of the CDR3: TGCGCCAGCAGCTCGAGACAGTCACAAGAGACCCAGTACTTC. Residues: CASSSRQSQETQYF.

The chain carries TRBV7-9 and TRBJ1-1; D perhaps matches TRBD1 (6 bases). The CDR3 runs to 16 residues. Trimming removed 5 bases from V and 5 bases from J, with 21 bases in between. Germline V gene sequence: CDR1 SEHNR, CDR2 FQNEAQ (reference sequence). The CDR3: CASSRGTMEFVTEAFF. The CDR3 region has the DNA TGTGCCAGCAGCCGTGGGACAATGGAGTTTGTAACTGAAGCTTTCTTT.